What follows describes a single T cell receptor (beta chain). Its antigen is unknown. The data were taken from a study of cytomegalovirus exposure and HLA in healthy donors. General observations from the study: Usually a TCR sequence was rare, but some public TCRs were found in many donors. Within an earlier analysis, most TCR beta V segments proved productive either about 87% or about 30% of the time. When analyzed later, a missense DCLRE1C variant was found to be linked to TCR beta V- and J-gene trimming. Information on immune exposure was restricted to one variable (CMV serostatus).

The PCR had 60 Vbeta and 13 Jbeta primers. Only in-frame clones appear in the TCRdb table, and some are missing; sequencing was by immunoSEQ multiplex PCR. The top ten clones hold more than 4.5% of a sample with about 140,000 clones, roughly three quarters of them seen once. CDR1 MNHEY and CDR2 SMNVEV come from the germline V gene (reference sequence). Trimming cost V 2 bases and J 6 bases, with 16 bases left between them. The CDR3 is 15 residues long. The rearrangement joins TRBV27 to TRBJ1-2, with a possible D match to TRBD1 (5 bases). This sequence was found in a woman aged 45-65 years in good health and CMV-seronegative. Sequences were obtained from PBMCs. The CDR3 DNA is TGTGCCAGCAGTTTAGGGGCAGTACAAGGTGATGGCTACACCTTC. Its translation is CASSLGAVQGDGYTF.